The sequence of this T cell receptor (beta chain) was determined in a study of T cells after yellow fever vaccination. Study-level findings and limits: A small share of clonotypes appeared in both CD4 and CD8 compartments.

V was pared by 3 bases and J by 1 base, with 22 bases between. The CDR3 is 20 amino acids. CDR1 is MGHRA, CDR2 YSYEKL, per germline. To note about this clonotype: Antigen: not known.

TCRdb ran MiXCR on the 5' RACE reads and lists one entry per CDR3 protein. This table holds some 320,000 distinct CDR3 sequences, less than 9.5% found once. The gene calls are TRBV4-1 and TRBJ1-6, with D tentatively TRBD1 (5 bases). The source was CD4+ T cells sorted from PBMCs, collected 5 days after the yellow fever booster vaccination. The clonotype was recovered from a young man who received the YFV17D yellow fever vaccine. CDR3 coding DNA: TGCGCCAGCAGCCAGTTGTACGTTCCGGGACGGAGGTCCTATAATTCACCCCTCCACTTT. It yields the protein CASSQLYVPGRRSYNSPLHF.